The 27 T cell receptor beta chains below all came from one sample that was sequenced in a study of blood T cell repertoires in COVID-19. TCRdb's copy holds only in-frame clones and misses some; the assay was immunoSEQ multiplex PCR. The sample carries 250,000 to 350,000 clones, about 87% recorded once. The sequencing input was peripheral blood. These receptors all stem from a woman in her forties or fifties who had recovered from COVID-19.

The rearrangement uses TRBV7-6 and TRBJ1-2; possible D gene TRBD1, 6 bases. The CDR3 length is 13 residues. Germline V lookup: CDR1 SGHVS, CDR2 FNYEAQ. V was trimmed by 5 bases and J by 8 bases, leaving 15 bases between them. The CDR3 loop reads CASSQGGIGGYTF. The CDR3 bases are TGTGCCAGCAGCCAAGGGGGTATTGGCGGCTACACCTTC.

The chain couples TRBV27 to TRBJ2-5; D unclear. The CDR3 loop spans 13 amino acids. From germline, CDR1 is MNHEY and CDR2 SMNVEV (reference sequence). V lost 2 bases to trimming and J lost 4 bases, with 8 bases between them. The CDR3 loop is CASSLALTETQYF. In DNA, the CDR3 is TGTGCCAGCAGTTTAGCCCTAACAGAGACCCAGTACTTC.

V usage is TRBV6-5 and J usage is TRBJ2-4; D uncertain. The V and J ends lost 0 bases and 0 bases respectively, with 3 bases between them. CDR1 MNHEY and CDR2 SVGAGI come from the germline V gene. CDR3 length: 14 residues. As DNA, the CDR3 is TGTGCCAGCAGTTACTCACTAGCCAAAAACATTCAGTACTTC. Protein product: CASSYSLAKNIQYF.

The V call is TRBV10-3, the J call TRBJ2-6; no firm D call. This CDR3 region has 14 residues. Germline V gene lookup returns CDR1 ENHRY and CDR2 SYGVKD. V gave up 4 bases and J gave up 0 bases, with 4 bases separating them. DNA for the CDR3: TGTGCCATCAGTGCCGTCTCTGGGGCCAACGTCCTGACTTTC. Its translation is CAISAVSGANVLTF.

The genes are TRBV12-3 or TRBV12-4 and TRBJ1-2; D gene unclear. V was cut by 6 bases and J by 5 bases, with 13 bases left in between. The CDR3 loop spans 13 amino acids. DNA of the CDR3: TGTGCCAGCAGGCTGGGCAGGCAATATGGCTACACCTTC. Translation: CASRLGRQYGYTF.

The chain recombines TRBV5-1 with TRBJ2-1; 8 bases line up with TRBD1. From germline, CDR1 is SGHRS and CDR2 YFSETQ. There are 15 residues in the CDR3. V was pared by 4 bases and J by 4 bases, with 7 bases of the junction left unmatched. For the CDR3, the DNA is TGCGCCAGCAGCATAACGGGACAGGTTTACAATGAGCAGTTCTTC. This translates into CASSITGQVYNEQFF. Supplemented by reference TRBV5-1 and TRBJ2-1, the full variable domain reads KAGVTQTPRYLIKTRGQQVTLSCSPISGHRSVSWYQQTPGQGLQFLFEYFSETQRNKGNFPGRFSGRQFSNSRSEMNVSTLELGDSALYLCASSITGQVYNEQFFGPGTRLTVL.

This rearrangement joins TRBV28 to TRBJ1-2; a possible D gene is TRBD1 (5 bases). With 8 bases removed from V and 8 bases from J, the gap between germline ends came to 18 bases. Germline lookup yields CDR1 MDHEN and CDR2 SYDVKM. This CDR3 has 13 amino acids. The chain's CDR3 is CASGTRDLGGYTF. The CDR3 nucleotides read TGTGCCAGCGGGACCCGGGACTTAGGGGGCTACACCTTC.

The chain has TRBV11-2 and TRBJ2-5, with 10 bases identical to TRBD2. The J segment lost 2 bases and the V segment lost 1 base, leaving 4 bases of the junction unmatched. The CDR3 spans 16 residues. Germline V lookup: CDR1 SGHAT, CDR2 FQNNGV. CDR3 sequence: CASSLASGGHQETQYF. The CDR3 region has the DNA TGTGCCAGCAGCTTAGCTAGCGGGGGACATCAAGAGACCCAGTACTTC.

J is TRBJ2-1 and V is TRBV12-3 or TRBV12-4, with 9 nucleotides matching TRBD2. This CDR3 has 13 amino acids. V lost 5 bases to trimming and J lost 9 bases; unmatched junction nucleotides: 5. CDR3 bases: TGTGCCAGCAGTAGGACTAGCGTCGGTGAGCAGTTCTTC. Amino acid sequence: CASSRTSVGEQFF.

The J gene is TRBJ1-6, the V gene TRBV4-1; D ambiguous. Germline CDR1 MGHRA, CDR2 YSYEKL. The CDR3 runs to 14 residues. Trimming stripped 3 bases from V and 11 bases from J, with 14 bases between. CDR3 protein: CASSHGNSRTPLHF. The CDR3 DNA is TGCGCCAGCAGCCATGGCAACAGCAGGACACCCCTCCACTTT.

The chain joins TRBV19 to TRBJ2-6; a possible D gene is TRBD2 (6 bases). V lost 4 bases, J lost 2 bases, and 18 bases lay in between. CDR1 LNHDA and CDR2 SQIVND come from the germline V gene (reference sequence). The CDR3 is 18 amino acids. The CDR3 sequence is CASSKEAGLWTGANVLTF. The CDR3 DNA reads as TGTGCCAGTAGTAAGGAGGCGGGACTGTGGACTGGGGCCAACGTCCTGACTTTC.

This clone was seen once. Possible read error: a much larger clone is one base away. This CDR3 is CASSDRVTGELFF. CDR3 DNA: TGTGCCAGCAGCGACAGGGTCACCGGGGAGCTGTTTTTT. The rearrangement joins TRBV25-1 to TRBJ2-2; 7 bases are shared with TRBD1. The CDR3 runs 13 residues. The ends lost 6 bases at V and 4 bases at J; junction bases unmatched: 2. CDR1 MGHDK and CDR2 SYGVNS come from the germline V gene. Drawing the rest from reference TRBV25-1 and TRBJ2-2, the complete variable domain is EADIYQTPRYLVIGTGKKITLECSQTMGHDKMYWYQQDPGMELHLIHYSYGVNSTEKGDLSSESTVSRIRTEHFPLTLESARPSHTSQYLCASSDRVTGELFFGEGSRLTVL.

This rearrangement joins TRBV6-5 to TRBJ2-5; 7 nucleotides line up with TRBD2. Germline CDR1 is MNHEY and CDR2 is SVGAGI. With 5 bases clipped from V and 0 bases from J, the junction kept 6 bases outside the gene matches. This CDR3 is 15 amino acids long. The CDR3 nucleotides read TGTGCCAGCAGTACCAACGGACTAGACCAAGAGACCCAGTACTTC. Protein: CASSTNGLDQETQYF.

The gene calls are TRBV6-2 or TRBV6-3 and TRBJ1-5, with TRBD1 as a possible D gene (5 bases). CDR1 is MNHEY, CDR2 SVGEGT, per germline. The V end was cut by 6 bases, the J end by 9 bases, with 24 bases between. The CDR3 sequence is 16 residues long. CDR3 bases: TGTGCCAGCAGCCCGATGGGGGGGAATCGGGGGACGCCCCAGCATTTT. Its protein product is CASSPMGGNRGTPQHF.

This clone appeared once. The rearrangement joins TRBV7-3 to TRBJ1-1; unclear D gene. Looked up from germline, CDR1 is SGHTA and CDR2 is FQGTGA. The CDR3 is 14 residues long. V shed 4 bases and J shed 1 base, with 10 bases lying between them. CDR3 amino acids: CASSSLGENTEAFF. DNA of the CDR3: TGTGCCAGCAGCTCCCTCGGGGAGAACACTGAAGCTTTCTTT.

The table lists this clone with a count of one. The J gene is TRBJ2-1, the V gene TRBV30; D gene unclear. V was shortened by 0 bases and J by 4 bases, with 4 bases between the two germline ends. This CDR3 spans 12 amino acids. Per germline, CDR1 GTSNPN and CDR2 SVGIG (reference sequence). The CDR3 nucleotides read TGTGCCTGGAGTGTACTATACAATGAGCAGTTCTTC. Translating it yields CAWSVLYNEQFF.

The table lists this clone with many counts. The chain employs TRBV15 and TRBJ1-2; D remains unclear. V dropped 0 bases and J dropped 2 bases, with 4 bases sitting between them. The germline gives CDR1 LNHNV, CDR2 YYDKDF (reference sequence). This CDR3 is built from 13 residues. DNA for the CDR3: TGTGCCACCAGCAGAGAAGCGAACTATGGCTACACCTTC. Protein: CATSREANYGYTF.

V is TRBV4-2 and J is TRBJ2-7; D gene uncertain. Trimming pared 1 base from V and 0 bases from J, leaving 10 bases between. The germline gives CDR1 LGHNA, CDR2 YNFKEQ. The CDR3 totals 15 residues. CDR3 protein: CASSQAGEASYEQYF. The CDR3 region has the DNA TGTGCCAGCAGCCAAGCCGGTGAAGCCTCCTACGAGCAGTACTTC.

This clone was counted once. This rearrangement joins TRBV18 to TRBJ1-2; the D is unclear. CDR1 and CDR2 from the germline V gene are KGHSH and LQKENI. Trimming cost V 3 bases and J 5 bases, with 16 bases left between them. CDR3 length: 15 residues. This chain's CDR3 is CASSPQIDTKYGYTF. The DNA of the CDR3 is TGTGCCAGCTCACCCCAAATCGACACCAAATATGGCTACACCTTC. Variable domain in full (rest from reference TRBV18 and TRBJ1-2): NAGVMQNPRHLVRRRGQEARLRCSPMKGHSHVYWYRQLPEEGLKFMVYLQKENIIDESGMPKERFSAEFPKEGPSILRIQQVVRGDSAAYFCASSPQIDTKYGYTFGSGTRLTVV.

CDR3 bases: TGTGCCAGCAGTCGGGGCAGGGGTATCGGGGAGCTGTTTTTT. It specifies CASSRGRGIGELFF. The J gene is TRBJ2-2, the V gene TRBV27; a possible D gene is TRBD1 (6 bases). CDR1 is MNHEY and CDR2 is SMNVEV in the germline V gene (reference sequence). The CDR3 totals 14 residues. Trimming cost V 5 bases and J 7 bases, with 14 bases left between them.

The chain uses TRBV28 and TRBJ2-2, with a tentative D call TRBD2 (5 bases). The V end lost 6 bases, the J end lost 1 base, and 6 bases lay between the germline ends. Germline V gives CDR1 MDHEN, CDR2 SYDVKM. The CDR3 is 13 residues long. CDR3 loop: CASRGVNTGELFF. The CDR3 bases are TGTGCCAGCAGGGGAGTGAACACCGGGGAGCTGTTTTTT.

This clone was picked up a small number of times. This chain links TRBV7-9 with TRBJ1-2, with 8 bases matching TRBD1. The CDR3 contains 15 residues. Germline V CDR1 and CDR2: SEHNR, FQNEAQ (reference sequence). V shed 5 bases and J 2 bases; nucleotides not matched to a gene: 7. The CDR3 protein is CASSPDRAFNYGYTF. The CDR3 DNA sequence: TGTGCCAGCAGCCCGGACAGGGCATTCAACTATGGCTACACCTTC.

Notes on this clone: One end of the junction fails to match germline, which may point to a read error. The chain couples TRBV6-2 or TRBV6-3 to TRBJ1-5; 9 nucleotides align to TRBD1. This CDR3 is 14 amino acids long. The germline V gene encodes CDR1 MNHEY and CDR2 SVGEGT. The CDR3 DNA is TGTGCCAGCAGGCCTACAGGGGGCAACCAGCCCCAGCATTTT. This codes for CASRPTGGNQPQHF.

The gene calls are TRBV4-1 and TRBJ1-4; 8 positions match TRBD1. The V gene's germline CDR1 is MGHRA and CDR2 YSYEKL. V was clipped by 4 bases and J by 1 base; unmatched bases: 2. The CDR3 has 15 amino acids. The CDR3: CASSRGQGTNEKLFF. The CDR3 DNA follows: TGCGCCAGCAGCCGCGGACAGGGAACTAATGAAAAACTGTTTTTT.

The CDR3 here is CAISEGTSDYNEQFF. CDR3 sequence (DNA): TGTGCCATCAGTGAGGGGACTAGCGACTACAATGAGCAGTTCTTC. The chain combines TRBV10-3 with TRBJ2-1, with TRBD2 matching over 10 bases. The CDR3 covers 15 residues. Germline values: CDR1 ENHRY, CDR2 SYGVKD. The V segment lost 2 bases and the J segment 3 bases; nucleotides outside the gene matches: 1.

V is TRBV13 and J is TRBJ2-5, with 8 bases identical to TRBD1. The CDR3 has 15 residues. After removal of 7 bases from V and 7 bases from J, the junction contained 14 bases not matched to a gene. CDR1 is PRHDT and CDR2 is FYEKMQ in the germline V gene (reference sequence). The DNA for the CDR3 is TGTGCCAGCACGGGATGGGACAGGCCGTCAGGGACCCAGTACTTC. Protein sequence: CASTGWDRPSGTQYF.

V is TRBV10-3 and J is TRBJ1-1; 10 nucleotides match TRBD1. Germline CDR1 reads ENHRY; CDR2 reads SYGVKD. V trimming: 4 bases; J trimming: 7 bases; junction bases outside the gene matches: 9. The CDR3 extends over 15 amino acids. CDR3 loop: CAISGDRGEQVEAFF. CDR3 sequence (DNA): TGTGCCATCAGTGGGGACAGGGGCGAACAAGTTGAAGCTTTCTTT.